This TCR beta chain was sequenced in a study of regulatory T cells in long-lasting Graves disease. Study-level information: Positivity for TSH receptor antibodies plus over 5 years of antithyroid drugs meant persistent Graves' disease.

This clonotype came up many times. The V end lost 0 bases, the J end lost 4 bases, and 12 bases lay between the germline ends. Germline CDR1 LGHDT, CDR2 YNNKEL (reference sequence). The CDR3 sequence is 15 residues long. The sample's time point: persistent/refractory GD, antithyroid drugs over 5 years with positive TRAb. After RNA was extracted from PBMCs, the TCR library was made from it. Combining iRepertoire HTBI primers with Arm-PCR of CDR3 regions, the authors built TCR beta libraries. From the multiplex PCR reads, TCRdb called clonotypes with MiXCR, one entry per CDR3 protein. In the table there are about 470,000 distinct CDR3 sequences, less than 25% of which are singletons.

The sample was peripheral blood mononuclear cells (PBMCs), taken when the disease was refractory, from a patient treated with antithyroid drugs. This clonotype was sampled from a female donor with Graves disease. The V and J genes are TRBV3-1 and TRBJ2-5, with D hard to call. CDR3 amino acids: CASSQDLTPRETQYF. The CDR3 bases are TGTGCCAGCAGCCAAGATCTGACCCCCAGAGAGACCCAGTACTTC.